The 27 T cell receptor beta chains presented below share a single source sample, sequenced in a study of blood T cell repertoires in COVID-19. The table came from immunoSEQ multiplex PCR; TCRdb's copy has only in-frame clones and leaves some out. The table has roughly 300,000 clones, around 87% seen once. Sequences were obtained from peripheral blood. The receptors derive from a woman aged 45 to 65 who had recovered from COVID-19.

DNA for the CDR3: TGTGCCAGCAGCCAGGGGCAAGGGGCTTTCTTT. Amino acid sequence: CASSQGQGAFF. The gene calls are TRBV4-2 and TRBJ1-1, with a weak D call TRBD1 (5 bases). V was cut by 3 bases and J by 11 bases, with 10 bases left in between. The CDR3 covers 11 residues. Per germline, CDR1 LGHNA and CDR2 YNFKEQ.

The CDR3 nucleotides read TGCGCCAGCAGCTGGGCCCTGACAGGGGCTGGCACTGAAGCTTTCTTT. Residues: CASSWALTGAGTEAFF. The chain recombines TRBV5-1 with TRBJ1-1; 8 positions match TRBD1. The trim removed 3 bases at V and 4 bases at J, leaving 11 bases unmatched. The CDR3 covers 16 residues. Germline CDR1 is SGHRS and CDR2 is YFSETQ. The whole variable domain, remainder taken from reference TRBV5-1 and TRBJ1-1, is KAGVTQTPRYLIKTRGQQVTLSCSPISGHRSVSWYQQTPGQGLQFLFEYFSETQRNKGNFPGRFSGRQFSNSRSEMNVSTLELGDSALYLCASSWALTGAGTEAFFGQGTRLTVV.

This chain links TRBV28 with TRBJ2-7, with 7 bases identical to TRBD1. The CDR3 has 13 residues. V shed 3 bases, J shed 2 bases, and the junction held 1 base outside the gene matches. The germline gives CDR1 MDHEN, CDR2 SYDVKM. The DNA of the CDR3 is TGTGCCAGCAGTTTTACAGGGGCCTACGAGCAGTACTTC. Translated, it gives CASSFTGAYEQYF. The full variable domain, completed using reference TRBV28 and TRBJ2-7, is DVKVTQSSRYLVKRTGEKVFLECVQDMDHENMFWYRQDPGLGLRLIYFSYDVKMKEKGDIPEGYSVSREKKERFSLILESASTNQTSMYLCASSFTGAYEQYFGPGTRLTVT.

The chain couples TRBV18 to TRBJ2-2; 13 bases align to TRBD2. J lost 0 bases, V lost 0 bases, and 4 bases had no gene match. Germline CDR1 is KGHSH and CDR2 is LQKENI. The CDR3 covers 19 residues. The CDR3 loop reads CASSPPGLAGPTNTGELFF. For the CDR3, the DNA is TGTGCCAGCTCACCACCGGGACTAGCGGGGCCTACGAACACCGGGGAGCTGTTTTTT.

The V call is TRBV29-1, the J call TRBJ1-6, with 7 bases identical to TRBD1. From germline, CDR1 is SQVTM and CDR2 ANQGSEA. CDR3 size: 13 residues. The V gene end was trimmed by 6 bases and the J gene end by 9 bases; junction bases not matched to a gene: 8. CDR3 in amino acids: CSVSTGQGSPLHF. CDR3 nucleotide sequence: TGCAGCGTCTCGACAGGGCAAGGTTCACCCCTCCACTTT.

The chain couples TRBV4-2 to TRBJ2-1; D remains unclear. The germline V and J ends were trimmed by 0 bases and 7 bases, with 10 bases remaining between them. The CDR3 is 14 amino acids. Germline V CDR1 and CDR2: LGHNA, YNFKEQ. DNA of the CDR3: TGTGCCAGCAGCCAAGACCAGGCTTGGAATGAGCAGTTCTTC. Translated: CASSQDQAWNEQFF.

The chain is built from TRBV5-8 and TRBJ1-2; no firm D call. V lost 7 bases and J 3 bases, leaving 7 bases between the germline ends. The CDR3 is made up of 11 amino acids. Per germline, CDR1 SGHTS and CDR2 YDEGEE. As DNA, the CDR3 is TGTGCCAGCGGCAGGTACTATGGCTACACCTTC. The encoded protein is CASGRYYGYTF.

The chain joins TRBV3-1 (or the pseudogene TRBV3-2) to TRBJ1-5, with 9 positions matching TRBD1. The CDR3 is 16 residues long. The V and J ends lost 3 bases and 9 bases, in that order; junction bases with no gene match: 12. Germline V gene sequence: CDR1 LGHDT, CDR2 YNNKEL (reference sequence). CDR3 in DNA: TGTGCCAGCAGCCAGGAGACAGGGGGGAAGGTTTGGCCCCAGCATTTT. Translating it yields CASSQETGGKVWPQHF.

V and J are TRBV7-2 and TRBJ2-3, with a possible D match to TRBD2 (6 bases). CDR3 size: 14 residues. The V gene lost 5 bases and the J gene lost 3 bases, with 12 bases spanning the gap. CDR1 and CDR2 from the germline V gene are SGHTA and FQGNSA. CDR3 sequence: CASSAQAGTDTQYF. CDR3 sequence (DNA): TGTGCCAGCAGCGCCCAGGCGGGAACAGATACGCAGTATTTT.

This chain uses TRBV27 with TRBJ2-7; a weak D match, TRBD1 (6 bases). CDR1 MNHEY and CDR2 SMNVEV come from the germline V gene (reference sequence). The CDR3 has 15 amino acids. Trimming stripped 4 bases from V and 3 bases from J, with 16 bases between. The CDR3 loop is CASSSRDTTDYEQYF. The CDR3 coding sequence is TGTGCCAGCAGTTCCCGGGACACTACGGACTACGAGCAGTACTTC.

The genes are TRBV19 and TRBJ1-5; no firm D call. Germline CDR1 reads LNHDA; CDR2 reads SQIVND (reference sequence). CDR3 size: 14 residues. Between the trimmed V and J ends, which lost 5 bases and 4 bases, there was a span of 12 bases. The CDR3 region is CASSFPEMNQPQHF. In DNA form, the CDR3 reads TGTGCCAGTAGTTTCCCCGAGATGAATCAGCCCCAGCATTTT.

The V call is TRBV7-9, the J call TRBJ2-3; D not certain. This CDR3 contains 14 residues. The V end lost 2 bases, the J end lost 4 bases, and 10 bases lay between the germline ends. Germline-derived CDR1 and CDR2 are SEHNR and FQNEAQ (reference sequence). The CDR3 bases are TGTGCCAGCAGCTTAAGTCTATCGTCAGATACGCAGTATTTT. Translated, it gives CASSLSLSSDTQYF.

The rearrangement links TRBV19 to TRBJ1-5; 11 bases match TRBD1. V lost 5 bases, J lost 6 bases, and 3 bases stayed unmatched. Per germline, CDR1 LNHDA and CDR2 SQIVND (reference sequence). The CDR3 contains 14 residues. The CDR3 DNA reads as TGTGCCAGTAGTCCGGGACAGGGGGTTCAGCCCCAGCATTTT. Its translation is CASSPGQGVQPQHF.

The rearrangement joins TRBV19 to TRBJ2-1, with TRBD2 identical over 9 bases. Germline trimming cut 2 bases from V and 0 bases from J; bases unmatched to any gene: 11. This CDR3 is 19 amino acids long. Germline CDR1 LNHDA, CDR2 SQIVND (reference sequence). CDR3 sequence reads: CASSIIFTSGQSSYNEQFF. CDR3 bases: TGTGCCAGTAGTATAATTTTCACTAGCGGGCAGAGCTCCTACAATGAGCAGTTCTTC.

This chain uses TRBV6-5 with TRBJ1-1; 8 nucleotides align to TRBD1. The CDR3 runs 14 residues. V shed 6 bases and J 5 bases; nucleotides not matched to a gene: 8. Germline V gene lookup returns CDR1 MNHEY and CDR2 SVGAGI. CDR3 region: CASSPGTGGTEAFF. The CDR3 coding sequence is TGTGCCAGCAGCCCCGGGACAGGAGGGACTGAAGCTTTCTTT.

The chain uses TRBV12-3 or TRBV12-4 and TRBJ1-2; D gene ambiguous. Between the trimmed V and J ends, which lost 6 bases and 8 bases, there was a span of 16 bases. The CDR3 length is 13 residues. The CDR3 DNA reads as TGTGCCAGCAGAAACGGGATCGGAAGGGGCTACACCTTC. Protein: CASRNGIGRGYTF.

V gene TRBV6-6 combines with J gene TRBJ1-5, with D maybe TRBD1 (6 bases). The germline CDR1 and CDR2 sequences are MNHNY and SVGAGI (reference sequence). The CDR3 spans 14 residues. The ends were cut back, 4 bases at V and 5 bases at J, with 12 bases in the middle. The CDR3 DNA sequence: TGTGCCAGCAGTTTCCGGACAGAGCATCAGCCCCAGCATTTT. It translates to CASSFRTEHQPQHF.

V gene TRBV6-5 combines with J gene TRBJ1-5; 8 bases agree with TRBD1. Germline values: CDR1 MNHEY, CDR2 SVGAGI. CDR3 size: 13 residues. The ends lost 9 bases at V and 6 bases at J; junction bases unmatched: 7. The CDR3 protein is CASYGQGFQPQHF. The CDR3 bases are TGTGCCAGTTATGGACAGGGCTTTCAGCCCCAGCATTTT.

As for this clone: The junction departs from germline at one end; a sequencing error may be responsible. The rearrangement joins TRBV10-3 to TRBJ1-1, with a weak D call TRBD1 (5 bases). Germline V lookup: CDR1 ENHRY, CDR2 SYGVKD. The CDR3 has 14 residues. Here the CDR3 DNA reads TGTGCCATCATTGAGGGGCCCACGAACACTGAAGCTTTCTTT. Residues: CAIIEGPTNTEAFF.

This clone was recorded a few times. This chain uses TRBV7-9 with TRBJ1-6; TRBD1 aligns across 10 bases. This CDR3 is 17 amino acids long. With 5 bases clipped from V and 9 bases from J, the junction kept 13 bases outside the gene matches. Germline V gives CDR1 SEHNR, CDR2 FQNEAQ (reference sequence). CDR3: CASSQPGQGLGSSPLHF. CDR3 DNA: TGTGCCAGCAGCCAACCGGGACAGGGGCTAGGTAGTTCACCCCTCCACTTT.

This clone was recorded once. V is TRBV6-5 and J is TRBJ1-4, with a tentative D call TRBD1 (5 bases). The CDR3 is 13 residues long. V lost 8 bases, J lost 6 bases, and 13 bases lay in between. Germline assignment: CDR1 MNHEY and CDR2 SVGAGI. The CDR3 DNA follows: TGTGCCAGCCATAGACAGAGCGATGAAAAACTGTTTTTT. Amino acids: CASHRQSDEKLFF.

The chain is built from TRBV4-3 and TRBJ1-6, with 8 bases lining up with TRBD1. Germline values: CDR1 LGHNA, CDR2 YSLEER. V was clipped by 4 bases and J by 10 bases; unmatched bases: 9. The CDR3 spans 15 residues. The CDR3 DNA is TGCGCCAGCAGCCGAGGACAGGGAGTACTCTCACCCCTCCACTTT. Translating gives CASSRGQGVLSPLHF.

The CDR3 here is CASNPTGGQETQYF. The CDR3 nucleotides are TGTGCCAGCAACCCTACGGGGGGACAAGAGACCCAGTACTTC. The chain links TRBV7-2 to TRBJ2-5, with 7 bases aligning to TRBD2. The CDR3 consists of 14 residues. In germline, CDR1 is SGHTA, CDR2 FQGNSA. The V and J ends lost 7 bases and 2 bases, in that order; junction bases with no gene match: 7. Supplemented by reference TRBV7-2 and TRBJ2-5, the full variable domain reads GAGVSQSPSNKVTEKGKDVELRCDPISGHTALYWYRQSLGQGLEFLIYFQGNSAPDKSGLPSDRFSAERTGGSVSTLTIQRTQQEDSAVYLCASNPTGGQETQYFGPGTRLLVL.

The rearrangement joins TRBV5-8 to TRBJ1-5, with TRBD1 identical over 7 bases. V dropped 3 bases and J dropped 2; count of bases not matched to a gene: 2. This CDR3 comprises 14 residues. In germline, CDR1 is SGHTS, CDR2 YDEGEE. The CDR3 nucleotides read TGTGCCAGCAGCTCCGGGACAGGCAATCAGCCCCAGCATTTT. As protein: CASSSGTGNQPQHF.

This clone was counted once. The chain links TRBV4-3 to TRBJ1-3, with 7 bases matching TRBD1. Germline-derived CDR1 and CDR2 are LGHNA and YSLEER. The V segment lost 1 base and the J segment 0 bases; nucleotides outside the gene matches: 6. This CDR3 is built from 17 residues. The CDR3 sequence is CASSQGSGGNSGNTIYF. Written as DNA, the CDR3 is TGCGCCAGCAGCCAAGGATCAGGGGGTAACTCTGGAAACACCATATATTTT.

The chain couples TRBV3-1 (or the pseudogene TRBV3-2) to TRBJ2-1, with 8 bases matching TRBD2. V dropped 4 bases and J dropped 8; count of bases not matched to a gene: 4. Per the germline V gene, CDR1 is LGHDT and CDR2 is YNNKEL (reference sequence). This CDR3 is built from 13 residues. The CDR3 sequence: CASSPGLGYEQFF. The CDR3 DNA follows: TGTGCCAGCAGCCCGGGACTAGGATATGAGCAGTTCTTC.

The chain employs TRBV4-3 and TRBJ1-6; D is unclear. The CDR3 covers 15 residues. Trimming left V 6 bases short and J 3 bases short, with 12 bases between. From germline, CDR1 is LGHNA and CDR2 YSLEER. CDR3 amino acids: CASSDLQYYNSPLHF. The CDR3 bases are TGCGCCAGCAGTGATTTGCAGTACTATAATTCACCCCTCCACTTT.